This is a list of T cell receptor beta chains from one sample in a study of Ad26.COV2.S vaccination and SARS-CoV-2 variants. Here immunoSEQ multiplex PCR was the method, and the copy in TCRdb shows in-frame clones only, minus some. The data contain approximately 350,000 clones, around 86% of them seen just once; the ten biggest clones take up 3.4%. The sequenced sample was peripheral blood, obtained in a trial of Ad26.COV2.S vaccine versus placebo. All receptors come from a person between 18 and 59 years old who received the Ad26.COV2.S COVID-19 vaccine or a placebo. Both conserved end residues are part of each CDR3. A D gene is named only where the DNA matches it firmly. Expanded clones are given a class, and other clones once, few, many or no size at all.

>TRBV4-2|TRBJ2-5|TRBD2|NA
CASSHTSGQETQYF
TGTGCCAGCAGCCACACTAGCGGACAAGAGACCCAGTACTTC
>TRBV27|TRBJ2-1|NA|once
CASSLSGLANEQFF
TGTGCCAGCAGTTTATCGGGGCTAGCGAATGAGCAGTTCTTC
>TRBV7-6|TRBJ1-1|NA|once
CASSSIQGDTEAFF
TGTGCCAGCAGCTCTATACAGGGAGACACTGAAGCTTTCTTT
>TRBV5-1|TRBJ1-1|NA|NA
CASSSRQDTEAFF
TGCGCCAGCAGCTCCCGACAGGACACTGAAGCTTTCTTT
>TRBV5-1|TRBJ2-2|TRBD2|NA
CASSLVLAATGELFF
TGCGCCAGCAGCTTGGTTCTAGCGGCCACCGGGGAGCTGTTTTTT
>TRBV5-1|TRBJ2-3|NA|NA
CASSLLLADTQYF
TGCGCCAGCAGCTTATTACTCGCAGATACGCAGTATTTT
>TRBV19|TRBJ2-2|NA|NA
CAASSDQSNTGELFF
TGTGCCGCCTCTAGTGACCAGTCGAACACCGGGGAGCTGTTTTTT
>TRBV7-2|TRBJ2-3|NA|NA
CASSLAGNTDTQYF
TGTGCCAGCAGCTTAGCGGGGAACACAGATACGCAGTATTTT
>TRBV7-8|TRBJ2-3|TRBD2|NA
CASSRYGTSRDTQYF
TGTGCCAGCAGCCGATACGGGACTAGCCGGGATACGCAGTATTTT
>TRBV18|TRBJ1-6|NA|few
CASSPDRPSSYNSPLHF
TGTGCCAGCTCACCTGACAGGCCTAGCTCCTATAATTCACCCCTCCACTTT
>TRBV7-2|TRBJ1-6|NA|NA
CASSPRGENSPLHF
TGTGCCAGCAGCCCGAGGGGGGAAAATTCACCCCTCCACTTT
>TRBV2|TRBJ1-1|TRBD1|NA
CASRETGGTHEAFF
TGTGCCAGCAGGGAGACAGGGGGCACCCATGAAGCTTTCTTT
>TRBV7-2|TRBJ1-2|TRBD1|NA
CASSQGQGNGYTF
TGTGCCAGCAGCCAAGGACAGGGGAACGGCTACACCTTC
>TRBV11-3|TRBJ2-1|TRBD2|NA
CASSSPLAGNNEQFF
TGTGCCAGCAGCTCCCCGCTAGCGGGGAACAATGAGCAGTTCTTC
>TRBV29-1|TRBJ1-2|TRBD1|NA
CSVAGDRANYGYTF
TGCAGCGTGGCGGGGGACAGAGCTAACTATGGCTACACCTTC
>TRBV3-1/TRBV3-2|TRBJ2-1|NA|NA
CASTRTSYNEQFF
TGTGCCAGCACAAGGACCAGCTACAATGAGCAGTTCTTC
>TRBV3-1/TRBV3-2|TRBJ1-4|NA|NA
CASSRTGTPYVKLFF
TGTGCCAGCAGCCGAACCGGGACACCCTACGTAAAACTGTTTTTT
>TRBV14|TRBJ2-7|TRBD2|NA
CASSPDSSGLREQYF
TGTGCCAGCAGCCCAGACTCTAGCGGACTCAGAGAGCAGTACTTC
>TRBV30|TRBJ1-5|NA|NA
CAWSVGPGNQPQHF
TGTGCCTGGAGTGTTGGGCCAGGGAATCAGCCCCAGCATTTT
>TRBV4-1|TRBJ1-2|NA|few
CASSQVGVGGANYGYTF
TGCGCCAGCAGCCAAGTGGGGGTAGGGGGAGCTAACTATGGCTACACCTTC
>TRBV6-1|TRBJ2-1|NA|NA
CASSEAGRGDEQFF
TGTGCCAGCAGTGAAGCGGGGCGGGGCGATGAGCAGTTCTTC
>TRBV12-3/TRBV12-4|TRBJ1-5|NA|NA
CASSLNENQPQHF
TGTGCCAGCAGTTTAAATGAAAATCAGCCCCAGCATTTT
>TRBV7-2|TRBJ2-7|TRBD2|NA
CASSHGGIDYEQYF
TGTGCCAGCAGCCACGGGGGGATAGACTACGAGCAGTACTTC
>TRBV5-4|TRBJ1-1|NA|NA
CASKTSLWGTEAFF
TGTGCCAGCAAGACCTCCCTATGGGGCACTGAAGCTTTCTTT
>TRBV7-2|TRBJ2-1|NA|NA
CASSLGGSYNEQFF
TGTGCCAGCAGCTTAGGGGGTTCCTACAATGAGCAGTTCTTC
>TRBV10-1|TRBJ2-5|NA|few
CASRPDEAAEETQYF
TGCGCCAGCAGACCCGACGAGGCGGCCGAGGAGACCCAGTACTTC
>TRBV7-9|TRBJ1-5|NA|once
CASSLAGDGQPQHF
TGTGCCAGCAGCTTAGCAGGGGACGGACAGCCCCAGCATTTT
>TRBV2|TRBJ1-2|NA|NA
CASTLEGAANYGYTF
TGTGCCAGCACCCTGGAAGGGGCCGCTAACTATGGCTACACCTTC
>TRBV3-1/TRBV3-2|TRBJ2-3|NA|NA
CASSRRGTDTQYF
TGTGCCAGCAGCCGGAGGGGAACAGATACGCAGTATTTT
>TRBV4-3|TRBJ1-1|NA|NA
CASSQGAGGNTEAFF
TGCGCCAGCAGCCAAGGGGCAGGAGGGAACACTGAAGCTTTCTTT
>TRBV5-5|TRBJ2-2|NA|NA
CASSSVASRRREGELFF
TGTGCCAGCAGCTCGGTCGCCTCTCGGCGGAGGGAAGGGGAGCTGTTTTTT
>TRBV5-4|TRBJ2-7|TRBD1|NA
CASSAAGTGSNEQYF
TGTGCCAGCAGCGCAGCCGGGACAGGGTCCAACGAGCAGTACTTC
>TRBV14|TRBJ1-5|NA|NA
CASPGGDLQPQHF
TGTGCCAGCCCTGGGGGAGACCTTCAGCCCCAGCATTTT
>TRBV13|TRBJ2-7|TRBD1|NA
CASSGPGQGFYEQYF
TGTGCCAGCAGCGGACCTGGACAGGGATTTTACGAGCAGTACTTC
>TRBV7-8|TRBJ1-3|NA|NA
CASSRDRSSGNTIYF
TGTGCCAGCAGTAGGGACCGTAGCTCTGGAAACACCATATATTTT
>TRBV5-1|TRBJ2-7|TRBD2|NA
CASSLVLAGVEQYF
TGCGCCAGCAGCTTGGTGCTAGCGGGGGTTGAGCAGTACTTC
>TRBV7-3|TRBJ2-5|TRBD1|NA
CASSPGTGEETQYF
TGTGCCAGCAGCCCAGGGACAGGGGAAGAGACCCAGTACTTC